A selection of T cell receptor beta chains follows, all from one sample in a study of CD8 T cells in ankylosing spondylitis. TCRdb re-analysed the 5' RACE reads in MiXCR, keeping a single row per CDR3 protein. Found here are 250,000 to 350,000 distinct CDR3 sequences, about 19% of them singletons; the top ten hold under 8.5%. Sample: blood, either unsorted or a sorted T cell fraction (not recorded which). The origin of the receptors is a male donor with ankylosing spondylitis or in good health (not recorded which). The CDR3 runs from the conserved cysteine through the conserved F or W. The D gene is left open where the match is weak.

15 | TRBJ1-5 | . | TRBV20-1 | CSAREAGLRNQPQHF
12 | TRBJ1-4 | TRBD1 | TRBV10-3 | CTISERQGKLFF
13 | TRBJ2-6 | . | TRBV16 | CASSQSGANVLTF
14 | TRBJ2-5 | TRBD2 | TRBV7-7 | CASSSRTSGETQYF
18 | TRBJ2-3 | . | TRBV5-1 | CASSLSGPGFGTTDTQYF
15 | TRBJ2-1 | TRBD1 | TRBV12-3/TRBV12-4 | CASSSLRDRPNEQFF
15 | TRBJ2-1 | TRBD1 | TRBV7-9 | CASRPPGTGPNEQFF
16 | TRBJ2-5 | TRBD1 | TRBV27 | CASSPAPGQGVETQYF
13 | TRBJ1-3 | . | TRBV12-3/TRBV12-4 | CASGPSSGNTIYF
13 | TRBJ2-1 | TRBD2 | TRBV7-2 | CASRIAGGGEQFF
15 | TRBJ2-3 | TRBD2 | TRBV10-3 | CAISGGGGFTDTQYF
15 | TRBJ2-3 | . | TRBV30 | CAWIPARASTDTQYF
14 | TRBJ1-3 | . | TRBV12-3/TRBV12-4 | CASFSGGPSNTIYF
14 | TRBJ1-2 | TRBD1 | TRBV6-1 | CASREGQVYYGYTF
13 | TRBJ2-5 | . | TRBV12-3/TRBV12-4 | CASSETGRETQYF